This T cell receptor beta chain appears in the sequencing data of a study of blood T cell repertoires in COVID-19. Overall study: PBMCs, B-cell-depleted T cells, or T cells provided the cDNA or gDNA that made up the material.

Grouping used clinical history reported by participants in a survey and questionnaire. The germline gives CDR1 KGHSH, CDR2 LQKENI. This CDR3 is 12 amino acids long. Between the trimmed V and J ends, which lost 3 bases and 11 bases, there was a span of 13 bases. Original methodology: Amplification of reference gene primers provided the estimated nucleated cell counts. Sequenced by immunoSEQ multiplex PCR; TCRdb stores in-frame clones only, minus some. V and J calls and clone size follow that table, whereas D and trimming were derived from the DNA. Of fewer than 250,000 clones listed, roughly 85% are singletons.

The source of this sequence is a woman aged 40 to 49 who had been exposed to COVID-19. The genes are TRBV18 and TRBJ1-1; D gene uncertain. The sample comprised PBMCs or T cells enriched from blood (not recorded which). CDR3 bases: TGTGCCAGCTCACCGGACTTGGATGGGGCTTTCTTT. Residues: CASSPDLDGAFF.